The present entry profiles one T cell receptor beta chain with its context. TCRdb used MiXCR to reprocess the 5' RACE reads, holding one entry per CDR3 protein. This sample has tens of thousands of distinct CDR3 sequences, with about a fifth found just once. The data were obtained in a study of HIV-infected patients and healthy controls. This sequence was found in a human donor in good health. The specimen sequenced was CD4+ T cells from blood.

The CDR3: CASSYGVLGTEAFF. Written as DNA, the CDR3 is TGTGCCAGCAGTTATGGGGTTTTGGGCACTGAAGCTTTCTTT. This chain links TRBV6-5 with TRBJ1-1; no reliable D call. Germline CDR1 reads MNHEY; CDR2 reads SVGAGI. The CDR3 covers 14 residues. V shed 3 bases and J shed 4 bases, with 12 bases lying between them.